What follows describes a single T cell receptor beta chain. Its specificity is unknown. CDR3 length: 16 amino acids. The germline CDR1 and CDR2 sequences are SQVTM and ANQGSEA. With 7 bases clipped from V and 2 bases from J, the junction kept 16 bases outside the gene matches. Recipients received nonmyeloablative bone marrow transplants from related graft donors, with transient mixed chimerism. Thawed PBMCs were FACS-sorted into unstimulated CD4+CD25+CD127- regulatory T cells, CD4+CD25- non-regulatory cells, CD4 and CD8 cells. This sample stems from a study of Tregs in tolerant kidney transplant recipients. General study results and limits: Biological reproducibility was not directly addressed in this study. Donor-specific Treg expansion exceeded global Treg expansion in tolerant patients, suggesting antigen drive. Validation in larger populations is needed because few patients were studied.

The repertoire was sequenced with immunoSEQ multiplex PCR; TCRdb's copy has only in-frame clones and lacks some. The repertoire includes about 52,000 clones, approximately 90% of them detected once, and around 15% sits in the top ten. The sequence came from a human patient who received a combined kidney and bone marrow transplant. T cells may partly derive from the graft donor. The specimen comprised CD8+ T cells from blood (PBMCs), sampled 24 months after the transplant. This sequence joins TRBV29-1 and TRBJ1-2; 7 bases align to TRBD1. The CDR3 loop reads CSGHSSGQGENYGYTF. The CDR3 DNA reads TGCAGCGGTCACTCGTCAGGGCAGGGGGAGAACTATGGCTACACCTTC.